This T cell receptor (beta chain) was found in a study of T cells after yellow fever vaccination. General study points: The booster saw the reappearance of most primary-vaccination clones (about 95% CD4, 80% to 90% CD8). Faster peaking, at day 5 versus 15, marked a secondary response that was weaker.

A single record per CDR3 protein comes from TCRdb applying MiXCR to the 5' RACE reads. The top ten hold less than 20% of the sample, which has 400,000 or so distinct CDR3 sequences, under 14% seen once. This clonotype came up a few times. The target antigen is unknown. V dropped 4 bases and J dropped 4; count of bases not matched to a gene: 3. This CDR3 is 14 amino acids long. Per germline, CDR1 SGHAT and CDR2 FQNNGV. The V and J genes are TRBV11-2 and TRBJ2-2, with TRBD1 matching 7 bases. The sequencing here drew on PBMCs, taken on the day of the first yellow fever vaccination. This receptor was taken from a man between 18 and 29 years old who received the YFV17D yellow fever vaccine. CDR3 in DNA: TGTGCCAGCAGCTCCAACAGGGGCACCGGGGAGCTGTTTTTT. It specifies CASSSNRGTGELFF.